Sequencing of this TCR beta chain was carried out in a study of blood T cell repertoires in COVID-19. Study-wide context: Whether acute or convalescent, the COVID-19 samples came from the United States, Italy and Spain. From T cells, B-cell-depleted T cells, or PBMCs came the material, which was cDNA or gDNA.

Original data processing: Reference gene primer amplification gave nucleated cell count estimates. Only in-frame clones appear in the TCRdb table, and some are missing; sequencing was by immunoSEQ multiplex PCR. Clone size and V and J calls were adopted from that table, with D and trimming inferred from the DNA. The sample lists 150,000 to 200,000 clones, roughly nine tenths occurring once. Unmatched junction bases numbered 5, after V lost 7 bases and J lost 1 base. This CDR3 region has 15 residues. Germline CDR1 and CDR2: SEHNR and FQNEAQ (reference sequence). V and J are TRBV7-9 and TRBJ2-3; 10 bases agree with TRBD2. The TCR was taken from a man between 70 and 80 years old with acute or convalescent COVID-19. The sequencing input was peripheral blood. CDR3 bases: TGTGCCAGCACCCTTAGCGGGGGGCGCACAGATACGCAGTATTTT. Its translation is CASTLSGGRTDTQYF.